These 30 T cell receptor beta chains originate from one sample sequenced in a study of T-cell memory formation after mild COVID-19. TCRdb recomputed calls from the 5' RACE reads with MiXCR, one row per CDR3 protein. The sample yields nearly 250,000 distinct CDR3 sequences, just over 15% seen once. Sequenced: PBMCs or a T cell subset sorted from them (not recorded which). The receptors here all came from an adult woman who had mild COVID-19 (a few samples of this study predate the infection). Cell type and time point are not known.

This clonotype showed up just a few times. The chain links TRBV29-1 to TRBJ2-1, with no clear D. The CDR3 is made up of 14 amino acids. V was cut by 4 bases and J by 0 bases, with 10 bases left in between. Germline V CDR1 and CDR2: SQVTM, ANQGSEA. Written as DNA, the CDR3 is TGCAGCGTTGTGGGTACGAGCTCCTACAATGAGCAGTTCTTC. Its protein product is CSVVGTSSYNEQFF.

This clonotype was detected a few times. The chain combines TRBV7-9 with TRBJ1-2; unclear D gene. Germline V gene sequence: CDR1 SEHNR, CDR2 FQNEAQ (reference sequence). Trimming removed 5 bases at V and 5 bases at J, with 9 bases between. The CDR3 runs 12 residues. The chain's CDR3 is CASSTKSYGYTF. As DNA, the CDR3 is TGTGCCAGCAGCACTAAGAGTTATGGCTACACCTTC.

This clonotype was counted between two and nine times. Here the CDR3 reads CASSFGWAGGRVAVTQYF. The CDR3 coding sequence is TGTGCCAGCAGCTTTGGTTGGGCGGGGGGCAGAGTCGCAGTTACGCAGTATTTT. The chain employs TRBV7-2 and TRBJ2-3; 8 bases are shared with TRBD2. V was clipped by 3 bases and J by 8 bases; unmatched bases: 19. CDR3 length: 18 residues. Germline CDR1 SGHTA, CDR2 FQGNSA.

The sample holds a few counts of this clonotype. V and J are TRBV11-3 and TRBJ2-2; 11 nucleotides line up with TRBD2. After removal of 1 base from V and 4 bases from J, the junction contained 2 bases not matched to a gene. The CDR3 loop spans 16 amino acids. The germline V gene encodes CDR1 SGHNT and CDR2 YENEEA. The CDR3 here is CASSLVGLAVTGELFF. The DNA of the CDR3 is TGTGCCAGCAGCTTAGTGGGACTAGCGGTCACCGGGGAGCTGTTTTTT.

This chain connects TRBV24-1 to TRBJ2-3; D remains unclear. Looked up from germline, CDR1 is KGHDR and CDR2 is SFDVKD. The CDR3 spans 15 residues. With 0 bases removed from V and 0 bases from J, the gap between germline ends came to 6 bases. In nucleotides, the CDR3 is TGTGCCACCAGTGATTTGATGGGTAGCACAGATACGCAGTATTTT. It translates to CATSDLMGSTDTQYF.

This clonotype was observed at least ten times. The chain uses TRBV2 and TRBJ2-4; tentative D call: TRBD1 (6 bases). V was pared by 6 bases and J by 2 bases, with 17 bases between. The germline CDR1 and CDR2 sequences are SNHLY and FYNNEI. This CDR3 spans 16 amino acids. CDR3 loop: CASRTRGEPTKNIQYF. The CDR3 bases are TGTGCCAGCAGAACCAGGGGCGAACCTACCAAAAACATTCAGTACTTC.

A few counts support this clonotype. J is TRBJ2-1 and V is TRBV3-1; D possibly uses TRBD1 or TRBD2 (5 bases each). Germline CDR1 LGHDT, CDR2 YNNKEL (reference sequence). V lost 1 base and J 9 bases, leaving 16 bases between the germline ends. This CDR3 is 15 amino acids long. Written as DNA, the CDR3 is TGTGCCAGCAGCCAAGCCCGACAAAGAGGGGTTGAGCAGTTCTTC. Protein: CASSQARQRGVEQFF.

The genes are TRBV5-4 and TRBJ2-5; perhaps TRBD2 as D (6 bases). CDR1 and CDR2 (germline): SGHNT, YYREEE (reference sequence). V was cut by 2 bases and J by 5 bases, with 16 bases left in between. The CDR3 consists of 15 residues. CDR3 in amino acids: CASSFTIGGSETQYF. DNA of the CDR3: TGTGCCAGCAGCTTTACGATCGGGGGTAGTGAGACCCAGTACTTC.

Ten or more counts support this clonotype. The DNA of the CDR3 is TGTGCCAGCACCAGTACAAAGGCCCAGTACTTC. Protein: CASTSTKAQYF. This chain joins TRBV7-2 and TRBJ2-5; unclear D gene. Per the germline V gene, CDR1 is SGHTA and CDR2 is FQGNSA. Trimming stripped 7 bases from V and 9 bases from J, with 12 bases between. The CDR3 runs to 11 residues.

This clonotype turned up a few times. In DNA, the CDR3 is TGTGCCAGCACAGTCATGGGGGGCCGTGAGCAGTTCTTC. Translating it yields CASTVMGGREQFF. V is TRBV6-5 and J is TRBJ2-1; D possibly matches TRBD1 or TRBD2 (6 bases each). The CDR3 covers 13 residues. V lost 7 bases and J 9 bases, leaving 16 bases between the germline ends. Germline V CDR1 and CDR2: MNHEY, SVGAGI.

This clonotype was found once. The chain links TRBV7-9 to TRBJ2-3; 8 bases match TRBD2. Per the germline V gene, CDR1 is SEHNR and CDR2 is FQNEAQ (reference sequence). This CDR3 has 16 amino acids. V shed 3 bases, J shed 0 bases, and the junction held 5 bases outside the gene matches. CDR3 in DNA: TGTGCCAGCAGCTTGGTCAGCGGGGGAAGCACAGATACGCAGTATTTT. Protein product: CASSLVSGGSTDTQYF.

In this sample, this clonotype turned up a few times. V usage is TRBV7-2 and J usage is TRBJ2-7; 8 bases map to TRBD1. This CDR3 contains 15 residues. Germline values: CDR1 SGHTA, CDR2 FQGNSA. J gave up 7 bases and V 1 base, and 9 bases lay outside the gene matches. The CDR3 is CASSLGPQGAREQYF. The CDR3 nucleotides read TGTGCCAGCAGCTTAGGGCCCCAGGGGGCGCGGGAGCAGTACTTC.

The sample holds a few counts of this clonotype. A much larger clone lies a single base off, so this may be a read error. The rearrangement joins TRBV7-9 to TRBJ1-1; the D is unclear. The length of the CDR3 is 11 residues. The germline CDR1 and CDR2 sequences are SEHNR and FQNEAQ (reference sequence). Trimming stripped 1 base from V and 5 bases from J, with 2 bases between. The CDR3 DNA reads as TGTGCCAGCAGCTTAGAAACTGAAGCTTTCTTT. Residues: CASSLETEAFF.

This clonotype has more than one count but fewer than ten. The chain has TRBV29-1 and TRBJ1-5, with unresolved D. Trimming stripped 5 bases from V and 7 bases from J, with 12 bases between. The germline gives CDR1 SQVTM, CDR2 ANQGSEA. The CDR3 sequence is 12 residues long. The CDR3 bases are TGCAGCGTTAACACCCATGGGCAGCCCCAGCATTTT. Protein product: CSVNTHGQPQHF.

The chain combines TRBV10-3 with TRBJ2-5, with TRBD2 identical over 7 bases. Per the germline V gene, CDR1 is ENHRY and CDR2 is SYGVKD. The CDR3 length is 15 residues. V was clipped by 2 bases and J by 2 bases; unmatched bases: 5. The CDR3 region is CAISETSGIQETQYF. CDR3 sequence (DNA): TGTGCCATCAGTGAGACCAGCGGGATACAAGAGACCCAGTACTTC.

This clonotype has just a few counts. The V call is TRBV6-5, the J call TRBJ2-2, with 9 bases matching TRBD1. With V trimmed by 4 bases and J by 1 base, 7 bases remained unmatched. The CDR3 loop spans 17 amino acids. The germline V gene encodes CDR1 MNHEY and CDR2 SVGAGI. In DNA, the CDR3 is TGTGCCAGCAGTTCTCACCGGACAGGGGTGAACACCGGGGAGCTGTTTTTT. It yields the protein CASSSHRTGVNTGELFF.

The J gene is TRBJ1-3, the V gene TRBV12-3 or TRBV12-4; D call uncertain. V was trimmed by 2 bases and J by 0 bases, leaving 11 bases between them. The CDR3 runs 16 residues. This CDR3 is CASSLTVAGSGNTIYF. The CDR3 DNA reads as TGTGCCAGCAGTTTAACGGTGGCAGGCTCTGGAAACACCATATATTTT.

This clonotype was recorded a few times. V and J are TRBV12-3 or TRBV12-4 and TRBJ2-5, with 11 positions matching TRBD1. The CDR3 has 15 amino acids. Germline trimming cut 7 bases from V and 4 bases from J; bases unmatched to any gene: 8. CDR3 nucleotides: TGTGCCAGCACCCTAGGGACAGGGGGACGAGAGACCCAGTACTTC. Protein sequence: CASTLGTGGRETQYF.

Note on this clonotype: At one boundary the junction diverges from the germline segment, which might be a read error. The chain couples TRBV12-3 or TRBV12-4 to TRBJ1-1; the D gene is possibly TRBD1 (5 bases). The CDR3 is made up of 15 amino acids. The CDR3 protein is CASSPMGTVNTEAFF. The CDR3 nucleotides read TGTGCCAGCAGCCCCATGGGGACGGTGAATACTGAAGCTTTCTTT.

V gene TRBV5-1 combines with J gene TRBJ1-6; no definite D call. The CDR3 is 15 residues long. Trimming stripped 0 bases from V and 1 base from J, with 5 bases between. CDR1 is SGHRS, CDR2 YFSETQ, per germline. CDR3 sequence reads: CASSLGISYNSPLHF. The CDR3 bases are TGCGCCAGCAGCTTGGGGATATCCTATAATTCACCCCTCCACTTT.

The CDR3 here is CASSHSIVGETQYF. The DNA for the CDR3 is TGTGCCAGCAGTCATTCAATCGTGGGGGAGACCCAGTACTTC. V gene TRBV25-1 combines with J gene TRBJ2-5; D is unresolved. The CDR3 is made up of 14 amino acids. V lost 5 bases to trimming and J lost 5 bases, with 15 bases between them. Germline CDR1 is MGHDK and CDR2 is SYGVNS. Full variable domain (remainder filled in from reference TRBV25-1 and TRBJ2-5): EADIYQTPRYLVIGTGKKITLECSQTMGHDKMYWYQQDPGMELHLIHYSYGVNSTEKGDLSSESTVSRIRTEHFPLTLESARPSHTSQYLCASSHSIVGETQYFGPGTRLLVL.

CDR3 in DNA: TGTGCCAGCAGTTACACGACGGCGGCCACAGCTCAATCCTTAGCCAAAAACATTCAGTACTTC. Its translation: CASSYTTAATAQSLAKNIQYF. The V gene is TRBV6-2 or TRBV6-3, the J gene TRBJ2-4; unclear D gene. V lost 2 bases and J lost 0, with 26 bases in between. The CDR3 is 21 residues long. CDR1 is MNHEY, CDR2 SVGEGT, per germline.

The sample holds a few counts of this clonotype. The chain has TRBV27 and TRBJ1-1, with D unresolved. Per germline, CDR1 MNHEY and CDR2 SMNVEV (reference sequence). Trimming pared 5 bases from V and 1 base from J, leaving 14 bases between. The CDR3 is made up of 15 amino acids. The CDR3 DNA reads TGTGCCAGCAGTCATCCGACGGATCAGAACACTGAAGCTTTCTTT. Amino acids: CASSHPTDQNTEAFF.

The chain couples TRBV7-2 to TRBJ1-1; tentative D call: TRBD1 (6 bases). The germline V gene encodes CDR1 SGHTA and CDR2 FQGNSA. The CDR3 consists of 15 residues. V was clipped by 5 bases and J by 4 bases, with 17 bases between them. The CDR3 DNA is TGTGCCAGCAGCCCCAGGGTGGGGGCTGGCACTGAAGCTTTCTTT. It is translated as CASSPRVGAGTEAFF.

At least ten counts were recorded for this clonotype. The chain combines TRBV12-3 or TRBV12-4 with TRBJ2-1, with D perhaps TRBD1 (6 bases). This CDR3 region has 11 residues. V dropped 7 bases and J dropped 8 bases, with 9 bases sitting between them. The CDR3 loop reads CASIQGYEQFF. CDR3 coding DNA: TGTGCCAGCATTCAGGGGTATGAGCAGTTCTTC.

This clonotype was seen a handful of times. The rearrangement links TRBV5-1 to TRBJ2-3, with D perhaps matching TRBD1 (5 bases). The CDR3 covers 16 residues. CDR1 and CDR2 from the germline V gene are SGHRS and YFSETQ. Trimming removed 0 bases from V and 2 bases from J, with 13 bases in between. The CDR3 coding sequence is TGCGCCAGCAGCTTGGGGGGCCTGAGTTACACAGATACGCAGTATTTT. Its translation is CASSLGGLSYTDTQYF.

The sample holds a few counts of this clonotype. The J gene is TRBJ2-1, the V gene TRBV2, with 10 bases lining up with TRBD2. CDR3 length equals 15 residues. Germline CDR1 and CDR2: SNHLY and FYNNEI. With 4 bases clipped from V and 7 bases from J, the junction kept 7 bases outside the gene matches. The CDR3 bases are TGTGCCAGCAGTGTTGGTCTAGCGGGAGTTAATGAGCAGTTCTTC. Its translation is CASSVGLAGVNEQFF.

The genes are TRBV7-2 and TRBJ2-1; 7 bases are a match to TRBD2. The V gene's germline CDR1 is SGHTA and CDR2 FQGNSA. This CDR3 contains 16 residues. The V and J ends lost 8 bases and 8 bases, in that order; junction bases with no gene match: 18. The CDR3: CASGKALGGSNDEQFF. DNA of the CDR3: TGTGCCAGCGGCAAGGCCCTCGGCGGGAGTAACGATGAGCAGTTCTTC.

This clonotype was seen repeatedly, ten times or more. This chain uses TRBV11-2 with TRBJ2-3, with 8 bases that match TRBD2. Looked up from germline, CDR1 is SGHAT and CDR2 is FQNNGV. V lost 1 base, J lost 1 base, and 1 base stayed unmatched. CDR3 length equals 15 residues. The CDR3 region has the DNA TGTGCCAGCAGCTTAGCGGGGGGGCGCACAGATACGCAGTATTTT. Protein product: CASSLAGGRTDTQYF.

J is TRBJ1-1 and V is TRBV5-1; no firm D call. The CDR3 is 14 residues long. Germline values: CDR1 SGHRS, CDR2 YFSETQ. V was trimmed by 0 bases and J by 8 bases, leaving 14 bases between them. The CDR3 spells CASSLESGRTEAFF. The CDR3 DNA is TGCGCCAGCAGCTTGGAGTCAGGACGGACCGAAGCTTTCTTT. The full variable domain, rest sourced from reference TRBV5-1 and TRBJ1-1, is KAGVTQTPRYLIKTRGQQVTLSCSPISGHRSVSWYQQTPGQGLQFLFEYFSETQRNKGNFPGRFSGRQFSNSRSEMNVSTLELGDSALYLCASSLESGRTEAFFGQGTRLTVV.